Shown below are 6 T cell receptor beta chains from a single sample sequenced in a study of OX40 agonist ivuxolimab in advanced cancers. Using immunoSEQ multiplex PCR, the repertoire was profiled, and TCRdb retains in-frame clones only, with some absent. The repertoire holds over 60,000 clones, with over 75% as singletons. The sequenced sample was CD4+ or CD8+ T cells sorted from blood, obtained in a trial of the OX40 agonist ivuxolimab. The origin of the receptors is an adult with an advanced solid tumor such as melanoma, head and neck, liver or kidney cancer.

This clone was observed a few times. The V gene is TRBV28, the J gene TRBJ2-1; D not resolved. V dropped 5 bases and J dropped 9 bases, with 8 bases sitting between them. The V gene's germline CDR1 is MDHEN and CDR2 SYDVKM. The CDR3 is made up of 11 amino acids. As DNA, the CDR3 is TGTGCCAGCAGTACAGACTTTGAGCAGTTCTTC. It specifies CASSTDFEQFF.

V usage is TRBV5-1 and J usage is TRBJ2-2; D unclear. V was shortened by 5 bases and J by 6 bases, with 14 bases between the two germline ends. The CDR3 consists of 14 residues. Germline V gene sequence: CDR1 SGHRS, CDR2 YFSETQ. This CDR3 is CASRGDGHAGELFF. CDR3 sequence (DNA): TGCGCCAGCAGAGGAGACGGCCATGCCGGGGAGCTGTTTTTT.

Here the CDR3 reads CASSDAGSGAFF. CDR3 DNA: TGTGCCAGCAGTGACGCTGGCTCAGGGGCTTTCTTT. The chain recombines TRBV25-1 with TRBJ1-1; weak D call: TRBD1 (5 bases). Germline-derived CDR1 and CDR2 are MGHDK and SYGVNS. This CDR3 has 12 residues. Deletions cut 3 bases from V and 11 bases from J, with 13 bases between.

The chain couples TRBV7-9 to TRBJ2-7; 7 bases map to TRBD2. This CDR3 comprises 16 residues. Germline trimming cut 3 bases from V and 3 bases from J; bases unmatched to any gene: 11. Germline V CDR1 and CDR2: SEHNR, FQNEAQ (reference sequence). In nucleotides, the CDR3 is TGTGCCAGCAGCTTTTATGGAGGGAGGGACTTCTACGAGCAGTACTTC. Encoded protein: CASSFYGGRDFYEQYF.

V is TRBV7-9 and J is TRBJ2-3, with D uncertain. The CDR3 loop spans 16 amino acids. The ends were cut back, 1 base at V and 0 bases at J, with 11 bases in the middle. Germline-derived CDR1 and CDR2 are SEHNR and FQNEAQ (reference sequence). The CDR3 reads CASSLVQVSSTDTQYF. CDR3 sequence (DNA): TGTGCCAGCAGCTTAGTCCAGGTTTCAAGCACAGATACGCAGTATTTT.

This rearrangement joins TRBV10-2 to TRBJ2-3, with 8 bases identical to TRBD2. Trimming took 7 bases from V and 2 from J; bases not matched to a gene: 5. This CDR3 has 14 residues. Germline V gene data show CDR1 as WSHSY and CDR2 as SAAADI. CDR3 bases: TGCGCCAGCAAAGAGCGGGGGAACACAGATACGCAGTATTTT. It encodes CASKERGNTDTQYF.